This T cell receptor beta chain was identified during a study of cytomegalovirus exposure and HLA in healthy donors (dated 2017 in TCRdb). Concerning the study at large: An earlier analysis of approximately 640 of the donors reported 250 to 300 Gb of sequence data and 117 million unique TCR beta sequences from around 200 million T cells. Roughly 300 gigabases of sequencing data and around 87 million unique TCR sequences were included in an early release covering around 600 HLA-typed donors. The genetic ancestry cluster associated with self-reported Caucasian donors included approximately 85% of the roughly 410 genotyped donors. The study aimed to test whether cataloging public T cell receptors could reveal signatures of past pathogen exposure. The study profiled the T cell repertoires of fewer than 850 subjects by immunosequencing and related them to cytomegalovirus serostatus. Besides the first cohort of about 730 subjects, a separate validation cohort made up of 120 different subjects was used. To predict cytomegalovirus infection status, the study combined high-throughput TCR immunosequencing, statistical association of individual TCRs with disease status, and machine learning. A later analysis re-examined previously published TCR beta repertoires from 600 to 700 donors and added high-resolution HLA genotyping to investigate patterns of TCR occurrence. Rather than drawing on any new phenotypic data, the later analysis identified candidate immune exposures from TCR beta sequences and the way those sequences occurred across donors. An earlier analysis of approximately 580 of the donors used high-throughput TCR beta sequencing to judge whether each TCR beta V gene segment behaved as functional or pseudogenic. Donor age, sex, ethnicity and CMV serostatus were collected together with the repertoire data. A later genetic analysis used genome-wide SNP genotypes for about three fifths of the 666 donors, treating that subset as a discovery cohort. Every repertoire in the discovery cohort had been generated on one and the same sequencing platform. Both class I and class II loci were covered by HLA typing, at four-digit resolution. The number of donors typed differed by locus, with about 629-630 for A, B, C, DRB1 and DQB1, around 560 for DQA1, 606 for DPA1, and 400 to 490 for DPB1. Roughly five DR-DQ haplotypes were handled as single units for association and clustering because linkage in the cohort was strong. Among some 400 genotyped donors of the cohort, an average of 235,054 unique TCR beta nucleotide sequences were sequenced per donor, approximately 20% of them non-productive.

Here is what the overall study found, with its caveats: Because the 87-base-pair reads could not distinguish some IMGT-functional V segments, including TRBV6-2 and TRBV6-3, those segments were excluded. In a later analysis, the rate of TCR association differed among HLA loci, with DRB1 alleles having the most associated TCRs and HLA-C alleles having the fewest. Most CMV-associated TCR beta chains appeared to be HLA-restricted in a later analysis, and the HLA associations seemed to be driven largely by CMV exposure. In a later genetic analysis, a missense DCLRE1C variant was associated with V-gene and J-gene trimming of TCR beta chains, and the association was replicated in an independent cohort. Because counts were too low, about 18 rarely observed V segments, including chromosome 9 orphons, were left out of the earlier analysis of approximately 580 of the donors. Immune exposure information for the cohort was limited to CMV serostatus. The study gave a list of 150 to 200 TCR beta chains associated with cytomegalovirus. In vitro tests confirmed that a few of the cytomegalovirus-associated TCR beta chains recognize cytomegalovirus antigens. Compared with the 666-donor mean, donors in an Asian-associated ancestry cluster had fewer N-insertions in productive TCRs, according to a later genetic analysis. According to a later analysis, parvovirus B19, influenza, CMV and Epstein-Barr virus appeared linked to several top co-occurrence clusters. An earlier analysis of approximately 590 of the donors showed that most TCR beta V segments appeared in productive rearrangements either about 87% or about 30% of the time, which broadly matched IMGT annotations. The cohort was sequenced for TCR beta chains only, and without alpha or paired-chain data the features that could be detected were limited. Correlated functional status among segregating V segments might be attributable to linkage disequilibrium, but an unknown experimental factor could not be ruled out. Presence/absence analyses assumed roughly uniform sequencing depth across donors, an assumption that may not hold. When HLA alleles, especially DR and DQ, strongly co-occurred, attributing TCR associations to individual alleles was difficult. Across donors, most TCR sequences were observed very rarely, whereas some public TCRs were present in many individuals. Specific HLA alleles were associated with 15,000 to 20,000 TCR beta sequences at a false discovery rate of 0.05 in a later analysis. A cluster of highly shared sequence variants was judged likely to represent a technical artifact of the sequencing pipeline. Because some donors lacked HLA typing at each locus, the association tests relied only on the typed subset. Cytomegalovirus status was reported to be diagnosed by the classifier with high specificity and sensitivity in both the original and validation cohorts. A further reported finding was that TCR beta sequences accurately predicted the HLA-A and HLA-B alleles for most subjects in the first cohort. In a later analysis, HLA-associated TCR beta chains were found to be more clonally expanded and to have lower generation probabilities than equally common non-associated chains. The authors suggested that the approach could potentially be generalized to other disease states and immunological phenotypes.

The cohort consisted of 600 to 700 healthy bone marrow donors. Cohort members were all nominally healthy when sampled, although unrecorded immune exposures were likely present. The donor was CMV seropositive and belonged to the group of 250 to 300 seropositive cohort members. Every donor gave a peripheral blood sample, and the peripheral blood mononuclear cells from that sample were used for TCR beta sequencing. Genomic DNA was extracted from the blood cell samples with the Qiagen DNeasy Blood Extraction Kit. The CDR3 numbers 15 residues from cysteine through phenylalanine. This entry keeps only the CDR3 DNA: 45 bases, framed from base 1. The germline V gene provides CDR1 MNHEY and CDR2 SVGAGI. Ends trimmed: V by 3 bases, J by 2 bases; bases unmatched to a gene: 6. About this clone itself: Its antigen is still unknown. This likely traces to a read error, being one base from a far larger clone.

The method behind the library was the immunoSEQ multiplex PCR assay. The multiplex PCR relied on a mix of 60 forward primers for TCR Vbeta segments and 13 reverse primers for TCR Jbeta segments. A multiplex PCR assay on genomic DNA amplified the CDR3 region of rearranged TCR beta genes. On the Illumina HiSeq System, the amplified TCR beta libraries were sequenced as 87-base-pair reads. As for the original processing: In a later analysis, tens of millions of unique TCR beta chains were counted across the 650 to 750 repertoires, and about 9.9 million of these chains were shared by at least two donors. To remove PCR and sequencing errors, raw reads were error-corrected and collapsed into unique sequences using a nearest-neighbor algorithm that merged closely related sequences. Alignment of CDR3 sequences to IMGT reference sequences was used to assign V, D and J gene segments. For a sequence to be retained, a match of at least six nucleotides was required to both a V gene segment and a J gene segment. A rearrangement counted as productive if the CDR3 had no stop codons and remained in frame with V and J, and every other rearrangement counted as non-productive. CDR3 was defined according to IMGT convention as the region running from the second conserved V-encoded cysteine to the conserved J-encoded phenylalanine. The earlier analysis of 450 to 750 of the donors excluded any sequence lacking an unambiguous match to a single V gene segment. An earlier analysis of roughly 590 of the donors called V segments functional above 56.7% productive rearrangements and segregating when the between-donor standard deviation exceeded 5%. A statistical classification framework was developed to diagnose cytomegalovirus status using the catalog of TCR beta chain sequences. In a later analysis, TCR nucleotide sequences were compared against IMGT/GENE-DB human TR gene sequences so that V and J genes could be assigned. In a later analysis, CDR3 sequences and most-parsimonious VDJ recombination scenarios were assigned using the TCRdist pipeline. In a later analysis, each TCR beta chain was defined by its CDR3 amino acid sequence together with its V-gene family, and reads without a unique V-gene family were excluded. A later analysis removed 592 highly shared, low-generation-probability nucleotide sequences to deal with suspected cross-contamination and a sequencing artifact. For each public chain, a later analysis derived a clonal expansion index from normalized ranks of inferred template counts within each repertoire. In a later analysis, generation probabilities were computed using a VDJ recombination model fitted to out-of-frame rearrangements, and the results were checked against IGoR. In a later analysis, TCR-TCR, TCR-HLA and TCR-CMV co-occurrence was scored with hypergeometric tests, and a repertoire-size bias correction was applied to TCR pairs. A later analysis estimated false discovery rates by permuting HLA or CMV assignments 20 times. In a later analysis, co-occurring TCRs were grouped using DBSCAN, with TCRdist sequence similarity added in when clustering inside HLA-allele-positive subsets. Repertoires with fewer than 30,000 or more than 120,000 public chains, plus five repertoires with anomalous nucleotide sharing, were excluded from co-occurrence clustering. TCRdb mirrors the immuneACCESS table, restricted to in-frame sequences. Some clones are absent from its copies; in checked studies, under half trace to an unresolved V gene, and the reason for the others is unknown. The V and J calls and clone size come from that table; D and trimming were worked out from the DNA. The sample has roughly 100,000 clones on record, roughly four fifths of them singletons. Of the sample, around 6.4% falls within the top ten clones.

The clonotype comes from a woman in her forties or fifties in good health and CMV-seropositive. Material: PBMCs. The chain is made from TRBV6-5 and TRBJ1-1; 7 of the junction bases match TRBD1. Here is the DNA: TGTGCCAGCAGTTATCGGACAGGAATAAACACTGAAGCTTTCTTT. This translates into CASSYRTGINTEAFF.